This T cell receptor (beta chain) was identified in a study of T cell repertoires in aging, cancer and after chemotherapy. Study as a whole: Donors were grouped into six age bands spanning 30 or younger through 70 or older.

A mixed TRB-A/B primer pool amplified rearranged TRB by multiplex touch-down PCR. TCRdb called the multiplex PCR reads again in MiXCR, with one record for every CDR3 protein. The table shows over 8,500 distinct CDR3 sequences, with about 24% occurring only once. With regard to this clonotype: Its antigen remains unidentified.

Whole-study findings and limits: Untreated cancer patients had significantly lower blood TCR diversity than age-matched healthy donors.

The template was genomic DNA from peripheral blood, not RNA. Trimming took off 4 bases at V and 3 bases at J, with 12 bases between the two ends. The CDR3 is 16 amino acids. Germline lookup yields CDR1 KGHDR and CDR2 SFDVKD. The TCR comes from a human donor in good health. Sequencing was performed on blood. V gene TRBV24-1 combines with J gene TRBJ2-6; D is unclear. The CDR3 bases are TGTGCCACCAGTGACCCCACCTCAGTTGGGGCCAACGTCCTGACTTTC. It translates to CATSDPTSVGANVLTF.